The rows below give T cell receptor beta chains drawn from one sample of a study of Graves' ophthalmopathy and Graves' hyperthyroidism. TCRdb re-analysed the multiplex PCR reads in MiXCR, keeping a single row per CDR3 protein. The top ten clones hold roughly 11% of a sample with around 1,200,000 distinct CDR3 sequences, approximately 35% of them seen once. The specimen sequenced was peripheral blood or thyroid tissue (not recorded which). The receptors were sampled from an adult man with Graves' hyperthyroidism. CDR3s leave out the opening cysteine and the closing phenylalanine or tryptophan. Each record gives: clone size, J gene, V gene, CDR3 protein. Rows give clone size only sometimes, using once, few, many, or a class for an expanded clone.

many,TRBJ2-5,TRBV20-1,SAREAGMPKTQY
many,TRBJ1-1,TRBV7-8,ASSLGRRGTEAF
NA,TRBJ2-6,TRBV29-1,SVEPVLT
NA,TRBJ2-2,TRBV5-1,ASSLPTGNTGELF
NA,TRBJ2-5,TRBV18,ASSARPNEETQY
few,TRBJ2-7,TRBV7-8,ASSPPIVGSSYEQY
once,TRBJ1-5,TRBV28,ASSLWGLNQPQH
many,TRBJ1-6,TRBV7-2,ATLRWGLHNSPLH
many,TRBJ2-7,TRBV12-3/TRBV12-4,ASSKGAALWSYEQY
NA,TRBJ2-5,TRBV6-5,ASSPAGTSFGETQY
few,TRBJ2-5,TRBV29-1,SSRRLVETQY
few,TRBJ1-3,TRBV19,ASSPSSAGESGNTIY
once,TRBJ2-5,TRBV5-6,ASSLDRPRETQY
NA,TRBJ2-5,TRBV5-1,ASRASQETQY
NA,TRBJ2-7,TRBV25-1,ASVEAGQGDYEQY
many,TRBJ2-7,TRBV7-6,ASSLAEGIEQY
NA,TRBJ2-1,TRBV11-2,ASSLGSGGYNEQL
NA,TRBJ1-2,TRBV2,ASSGLAGGYT
NA,TRBJ1-5,TRBV2,ASRRGISNQPQH
NA,TRBJ1-1,TRBV18,ASRTDMNTEAF
NA,TRBJ2-2,TRBV7-2,ASSLSTKELF
NA,TRBJ2-5,TRBV12-3/TRBV12-4,ASSPQPGSAETQY
few,TRBJ2-7,TRBV7-3,ASSSSPSGVYEQY
many,TRBJ1-5,TRBV12-3/TRBV12-4,ASSLRVRQWGLNQPQH
NA,TRBJ2-5,TRBV10-3,AINGDGRLGTQY